The entry below gives a single T cell receptor beta chain sequence along with its context. Its antigen is unknown. Qualities for individual bases were not recorded, and no much larger clone is one base off. Donors were roughly 40 systemically healthy Caucasian individuals from Russia aged 6 to 90 years. Each donor gave 8 to 10 milliliters of peripheral blood, collected into EDTA-treated Vacutainer tubes. Ficoll-Paque density-gradient centrifugation was used to isolate PBMCs, with at least 6.5 million per sample. Trizol reagent was used to extract total RNA from PBMCs, with at least 6 micrograms per sample. The percentages of naive CD45RAhigh/CD27high T cells were determined by flow cytometry on a PBMC aliquot from every donor. Receptor libraries were prepared by 5' RACE. Instrument on record: Illumina HiSeq 2500. A second PCR of roughly 6 to 11 cycles was run with a J-beta primer mix and a sample-barcoded 5' primer. A unique molecular identifier was introduced onto each TCR beta cDNA molecule by a template-switch 5' adaptor carrying 12 random nucleotides. Each sample yielded at least 3 million CDR3-containing paired-end reads. First-strand cDNA synthesis was performed from all RNA using the Mint cDNA synthesis kit, with priming by a TRBC-specific oligonucleotide. All cDNA was treated with uracil-DNA glycosylase and then went through a first 18-cycle PCR with the universal primers M1SS and BC2_uni_R. Under the source paper's analysis protocol: For normalization, 1 million high-quality reads were randomly selected from each sample, with every read carrying a distinct molecular identifier. Reads sharing molecular identifiers were discarded rather than binned into consensus sequences. MiTCR, with a Q25 quality threshold and the strictest error-elimination algorithm, was used for CDR3 identification, clonotype clustering and error correction. A nonparametric unseen species model using Euler transformation provided a lower-bound estimate of total TCR beta diversity. Through fastp at Q25 and MiXCR, TCRdb rebuilt clones from the public reads, retaining in-frame beta chains. Each entry merges the rows of one CDR3 protein and shows their most common DNA and genes. The V and J calls follow TCRdb's processing rather than the paper's. A total of hundreds of thousands of distinct CDR3 sequences appear in this sample, nearly 25% of them only once. The top ten clones comprise just under 9% of the sample.

This sample was taken from a study of blood T cells in healthy people across ages (dated by TCRdb to 2014 to 2015). For the wider study: In model experiments, roughly one uniquely barcoded TCR beta cDNA molecule per two T cells was captured by template switching. To track age-related changes in TCR beta repertoire diversity, the study relied on deep sequencing normalized with unique cDNA molecular identifiers. The donors were divided into four age groups: young (average approximately 15 years), middle-aged (approximately 39), aged (under 70) and long-lived (roughly 86). The study analyzed two additional independent replicas of 1 million unique cDNA reads from the same blood draw for two donors, one aged 18 to 29 and one aged 80 or older. The full study reports these points: Bulk unsorted PBMC profiling prevented conclusive comparison of naive and antigen-experienced compartments. Estimates of total diversity based on one million sequenced T cells were regarded as lower bounds and as underestimates. Because the CMV infection status of the donors was unknown, age-related changes in expanded clonotypes may potentially have been confounded. The long-lived group showed more naive CD4+ T cells, fewer expanded clones and increased TCR diversity than the aged group, suggesting age selection. There was a strong correlation between observed TCR beta diversity and the percentage of naive T cells measured by flow cytometry. As age increased, observed TCR beta diversity per million T cells dropped in a roughly linear way, and a significant reduction was already evident by age approximately 40.

CDR1 SGHRS and CDR2 YFSETQ are derived from the germline V gene. The CDR3 numbers 16 residues from cysteine through phenylalanine. Only the CDR3 DNA stays, 48 bases, in frame from base 1. This sample also appeared in a second study, on T cells of mothers and their children. That second publication adds: Donors were nine systemically healthy Caucasian individuals: three mothers and their six children. cDNA synthesis used all of the extracted RNA, with around 1.5 ug of RNA in each 15 ul reaction. In the second PCR, sample barcodes and 2-4 random nucleotides were introduced via the M1S primer. Over 8 million TCR beta CDR3 reads were obtained for each mother, and about 3 million reads were obtained for each child. Thymic selection similarly shapes TCR recombination output in related and unrelated pairs, with minor effect from inherited differences. Related mother-child pairs always showed normalized repertoire overlap that was slightly higher than in unrelated mother-child pairs, though the difference was never significant. Persistent microchimeric T cell clones were not detected, at a sensitivity of 95 to 100 clones per million clonotypes. To look for features that set related mother-child pairs apart from unrelated individuals, the researchers ran deep NGS to compare the TCR beta repertoires of mothers and children. Mothers averaged roughly 40 +/- 4 years of age and children averaged about 10 +/- 4 years. After adapter ligation with NEBNext reagents, the libraries were sequenced on Illumina HiSeq 2000 with 100+100 nt paired-end reads. To avoid cross-contamination, the mother libraries and the child libraries were prepared a month apart and sequenced in separate runs. Each donor had between 500,000 and 2,000,000 distinct TCR beta clonotypes identified. Naive TCR beta clonotypes were estimated from low-frequency clonotypes matched to each donor's FACS-determined naive share, without sorting.

The clonotype comes from a boy younger than 18 in good health. The sample was blood. This chain joins TRBV5-1 to TRBJ2-5, with TRBD1 perhaps the D gene, on 6 matching bases. The J call may be incorrect, as the DNA end agrees better with TRBJ2-1. The CDR3 has the sequence CASSLGGGLGGNEQFF. The DNA is TGCGCCAGCAGCTTGGGAGGGGGTCTAGGGGGCAATGAGCAGTTCTTC.